This T cell receptor (beta chain) came from a study of control samples from healthy donors and cancer patients (dated by TCRdb to 2018 to 2021). Library generation was performed with the immunoSEQ multiplex PCR assay. TCRdb obtained this table from immuneACCESS and retained in-frame rearrangements with V and J assigned. These tables miss some clones; where compared with another copy, unresolved V genes account for less than half of the shortfall, and the remainder is unexplained. The table for this sample lists 98,000 or so clones; about 87% of them were counted only once. The top ten hold about 15% of the sample. CDR1 and CDR2, looked up from the germline V gene, are MNHNS and SASEGT. Trimmed from V: 0 bases; trimmed from J: 0 bases; junction bases lacking a gene match: 1. Measured from the cysteine to the phenylalanine, the CDR3 is 16 residues long. Only the CDR3 DNA is retained, 48 bases long and in frame from the first base.

Regarding this clone: This clone's antigen is unknown. It has no much larger one-base neighbor in the sample; base qualities were not kept.

Here the chain combines TRBV6-1 and TRBJ1-1, and TRBD1 matches 10 of the central bases. This sequence was found in a woman aged 65 to 85 in good health. The source material was blood. The CDR3 region has the sequence CASSEAGQGMNTEAFF. The nucleotide sequence is TGTGCCAGCAGTGAAGCGGGACAGGGGATGAACACTGAAGCTTTCTTT.